These T cell receptor beta chains were read from a single sample in a study of shared clonotypes between healthy human individuals. TCRdb's copy holds only in-frame clones and misses some; the assay was immunoSEQ multiplex PCR. The repertoire consists of some 2.1 million clones, with 93% occurring once and the leading ten covering more than 1.5%. The sample taken for sequencing was naive CD8+ T cells from PBMCs. The receptor set was obtained from a man aged 18 to 30 in good health. Some clones in this sample may be carry-over from other donors' samples. The CDR3 runs from the conserved cysteine through the conserved F or W. Each record gives: V gene, J gene, CDR3 protein.

TRBV27	TRBJ2-3	CASSPSAGDSTDTQYF
TRBV27	TRBJ1-5	CASRVRGNNQPQHF
TRBV10-3	TRBJ2-1	CAISELLAGEAYDEQFF
TRBV6-1	TRBJ1-2	CASSDRTDYGYTF
TRBV5-6	TRBJ2-7	CASSLARLAGGGYEQYF
TRBV5-4	TRBJ1-1	CASSGALGTEAFF
TRBV9	TRBJ2-3	CASSVVDYSTDTQYF
TRBV28	TRBJ1-5	CASSLWAGNQPQHF
TRBV4-2	TRBJ2-3	CASSQVVLSVSTDTQYF
TRBV29-1	TRBJ2-7	CSVPGPPPYEQYF
TRBV21-1	TRBJ2-6	CASSERRHSSGANVLTF
TRBV9	TRBJ2-1	CASSVGVPSGRAPTNEQFF
TRBV2	TRBJ2-7	CASGIYEQYF
TRBV10-3	TRBJ2-7	CAISEWRTGDYEQYF
TRBV15	TRBJ2-2	CATSRAEGNTGELFF
TRBV7-9	TRBJ2-7	CASSLGPNEQYF
TRBV27	TRBJ1-2	CASSPAAGKAYGYTF
TRBV27	TRBJ1-2	CASSLGQAHNYGYTF
TRBV2	TRBJ2-7	CASSARGTSSEQYF
TRBV27	TRBJ1-2	CASSLSTGTLNYGYTF
TRBV9	TRBJ2-3	CASSVWELDTQYF
TRBV28	TRBJ1-5	CASSFSFSRAQPQHF
TRBV7-6	TRBJ2-5	CASSGPRDPLRDPGGAQYF
TRBV4-3	TRBJ2-1	CASSQREGGPYNEQFF
TRBV28	TRBJ1-1	CASSPLRDRGNMNTEAFF
TRBV4-1	TRBJ2-2	CASSQVAGHKAGELFF
TRBV5-8	TRBJ1-1	CASCNMWEGGTEAFF
TRBV19	TRBJ2-2	CASSVPEVELFF
TRBV4-2	TRBJ2-1	CASSQDRGRANNEQFF
TRBV28	TRBJ2-7	CASSHSAEAYEQYF
TRBV14	TRBJ2-1	CASSQSPDNEQFF
TRBV27	TRBJ2-1	CASTITGGAYNEQFF
TRBV19	TRBJ1-2	CASSIDTTYGYTF
TRBV6-1	TRBJ2-6	CASSDWGSGANVLTF
TRBV27	TRBJ2-2	CASSPKGLYNTGELFF
TRBV15	TRBJ2-2	CATELTLLPGELFF
TRBV27	TRBJ1-5	CASSLSGLLLAQHF